What follows are 22 T cell receptor beta chains derived from one specimen sequenced in a study of PD-L1 blockade in urothelial cancer. Time point indicated: peripheral blood 6 weeks after treatment start. Profiling relied on immunoSEQ multiplex PCR, and the TCRdb table lists in-frame clones only, not all of them. The table has around 100,000 clones, 80% to 95% seen once. The material was PBMCs, obtained around atezolizumab (anti-PD-L1) treatment. Receptor source: a man in his sixties with urothelial cancer.

In this sample, this clone turned up a few times. The chain links TRBV6-1 to TRBJ1-6, with D uncertain. The CDR3 is 14 amino acids. Trimming removed 6 bases from V and 9 bases from J, with 15 bases in between. Per germline, CDR1 MNHNS and CDR2 SASEGT. The CDR3 nucleotides are TGTGCCAGCAGACCCGGACCAGCGGGTTCACCCCTCCACTTT. The encoded protein is CASRPGPAGSPLHF.

V gene TRBV2 combines with J gene TRBJ2-7; D is possibly TRBD2 (6 bases). Trimming took off 3 bases at V and 3 bases at J, with 18 bases between the two ends. Looked up from germline, CDR1 is SNHLY and CDR2 is FYNNEI. The length of the CDR3 is 16 residues. CDR3 protein: CASSDAGLAVNYEQYF. The CDR3 coding sequence is TGTGCCAGCAGTGATGCGGGATTAGCGGTCAACTACGAGCAGTACTTC.

The chain combines TRBV29-1 with TRBJ1-2; 8 bases align to TRBD1. The V gene end was trimmed by 2 bases and the J gene end by 5 bases; junction bases not matched to a gene: 7. Germline V gene lookup returns CDR1 SQVTM and CDR2 ANQGSEA. The CDR3 runs 14 residues. Here the CDR3 reads CSVELFGQGYGYTF. As DNA, the CDR3 is TGCAGCGTTGAACTATTCGGACAGGGTTATGGCTACACCTTC.

The chain employs TRBV4-1 and TRBJ2-1; 8 nucleotides match TRBD1. Per the germline V gene, CDR1 is MGHRA and CDR2 is YSYEKL. The CDR3 runs 16 residues. Trimming at V came to 2 bases and at J to 2 bases, leaving 5 bases not matched to a gene. The CDR3 DNA sequence: TGCGCCAGCAGCCAAAACAGGGGGGCAGCCTACAATGAGCAGTTCTTC. Translating gives CASSQNRGAAYNEQFF.

In this sample, this clone turned up once. This chain joins TRBV28 and TRBJ2-1; D is unresolved. The CDR3 extends over 14 amino acids. The germline V gene encodes CDR1 MDHEN and CDR2 SYDVKM. V was trimmed by 2 bases and J by 4 bases, leaving 9 bases between them. CDR3 residues: CASSLESIYNEQFF. DNA for the CDR3: TGTGCCAGCAGTTTAGAGTCTATATACAATGAGCAGTTCTTC.

The V and J genes are TRBV14 and TRBJ1-6; the D is unclear. Germline CDR1 SGHDN, CDR2 FVKESK. V was cut by 4 bases and J by 3 bases, with 16 bases left in between. The CDR3 has 17 amino acids. CDR3 sequence: CASSLTSGVDYNSPLHF. The DNA of the CDR3 is TGTGCCAGCAGCCTAACGTCAGGTGTAGACTATAATTCACCCCTCCACTTT.

This chain links TRBV19 with TRBJ2-7; 8 bases match TRBD1. Germline values: CDR1 LNHDA, CDR2 SQIVND (reference sequence). Unmatched junction bases numbered 8, after V lost 4 bases and J lost 6 bases. The CDR3 has 14 residues. The CDR3 sequence: CASSTVRQGSEQYF. The CDR3 DNA reads TGTGCCAGTAGTACCGTTCGACAGGGGAGCGAGCAGTACTTC.

V is TRBV10-3 and J is TRBJ2-6, with 9 bases lining up with TRBD1. The CDR3 is 18 amino acids. Germline assignment: CDR1 ENHRY and CDR2 SYGVKD. With 4 bases clipped from V and 0 bases from J, the junction kept 7 bases outside the gene matches. CDR3 protein: CAISVLGTGNSGANVLTF. DNA for the CDR3: TGTGCCATCAGTGTCTTGGGGACAGGGAACTCTGGGGCCAACGTCCTGACTTTC.

The chain carries TRBV19 and TRBJ2-5; 8 positions match TRBD2. This CDR3 has 14 residues. V lost 5 bases and J lost 5; bases outside the gene matches: 7. Germline-derived CDR1 and CDR2 are LNHDA and SQIVND (reference sequence). CDR3 bases: TGTGCCAGTAGTGTGGGACTAGTGGGGGAGACCCAGTACTTC. It yields the protein CASSVGLVGETQYF.

The chain links TRBV27 to TRBJ2-3; TRBD2 matches 9 bases. With 4 bases clipped from V and 8 bases from J, the junction kept 7 bases outside the gene matches. The CDR3 loop spans 14 amino acids. CDR1 is MNHEY and CDR2 is SMNVEV in the germline V gene (reference sequence). This CDR3 is CASSSGTSYGTQYF. For the CDR3, the DNA is TGTGCCAGCAGTTCCGGGACTAGCTACGGTACGCAGTATTTT.

This clone was recorded only once. The chain has TRBV19 and TRBJ2-7; 12 nucleotides agree with TRBD1. CDR1 and CDR2 from the germline V gene are LNHDA and SQIVND (reference sequence). This CDR3 has 18 amino acids. V shed 3 bases, J shed 2 bases, and the junction held 11 bases outside the gene matches. The CDR3 here is CASSIAGQGAGRAYEQYF. CDR3 DNA sequence: TGTGCCAGTAGTATCGCGGGACAGGGGGCCGGAAGGGCCTACGAGCAGTACTTC. Looking up the rest from reference TRBV19 and TRBJ2-7 gives the full variable domain: DGGITQSPKYLFRKEGQNVTLSCEQNLNHDAMYWYRQDPGQGLRLIYYSQIVNDFQKGDIAEGYSVSREKKESFPLTVTSAQKNPTAFYLCASSIAGQGAGRAYEQYFGPGTRLTVT.

J is TRBJ1-1 and V is TRBV19; D is perhaps TRBD1 (6 bases). The CDR3 length is 16 residues. The germline gives CDR1 LNHDA, CDR2 SQIVND (reference sequence). Deletions cut 3 bases from V and 3 bases from J, with 17 bases between. The CDR3: CASSMWSGRGDTEAFF. CDR3 DNA: TGTGCCAGTAGTATGTGGTCCGGCAGGGGAGACACTGAAGCTTTCTTT.

The chain combines TRBV11-3 with TRBJ2-1, with 9 positions matching TRBD1. The CDR3 length is 15 residues. The J segment lost 3 bases and the V segment lost 4 bases, leaving 4 bases of the junction unmatched. Germline-derived CDR1 and CDR2 are SGHNT and YENEEA. DNA for the CDR3: TGTGCCAGCAGCTCGGGGACAGGGATCTACAATGAGCAGTTCTTC. Translation: CASSSGTGIYNEQFF.

This chain connects TRBV15 to TRBJ2-3; D remains ambiguous. Germline V gene lookup returns CDR1 LNHNV and CDR2 YYDKDF (reference sequence). V gave up 0 bases and J gave up 5 bases, with 3 bases separating them. This CDR3 has 12 residues. DNA for the CDR3: TGTGCCACCAGCAGAGAGCGAGATACGCAGTATTTT. It encodes CATSRERDTQYF.

V gene TRBV6-6 combines with J gene TRBJ2-7; D is possibly TRBD2 (6 bases). The CDR3 runs 14 residues. Trimming took 8 bases from V and 4 from J, leaving 18 bases between them. Germline values: CDR1 MNHNY, CDR2 SVGAGI (reference sequence). The CDR3 reads CASVGGNPPYEQYF. The CDR3 DNA is TGTGCCAGCGTTGGCGGGAACCCGCCGTACGAGCAGTACTTC.

This chain links TRBV20-1 with TRBJ2-5; D ambiguous. Per the germline V gene, CDR1 is DFQATT and CDR2 is SNEGSKA (reference sequence). This CDR3 is 10 amino acids long. V lost 6 bases, J lost 5 bases, and 7 bases lay in between. The CDR3 DNA reads as TGCAGTGCCCCGGGTGAGACCCAGTACTTC. It is translated as CSAPGETQYF.

The V gene is TRBV19, the J gene TRBJ1-4; D unresolved. From germline, CDR1 is LNHDA and CDR2 SQIVND (reference sequence). This CDR3 contains 16 residues. V lost 6 bases to trimming and J lost 8 bases, with 22 bases between them. The CDR3 DNA sequence: TGTGCCAGTAGGCCTTTCTCTTCGGGGAATCCGGAAAAACTGTTTTTT. It encodes CASRPFSSGNPEKLFF.

The rearrangement links TRBV5-1 to TRBJ2-7; 8 bases agree with TRBD2. Germline V gene lookup returns CDR1 SGHRS and CDR2 YFSETQ. The junction had 4 bases not matched to a gene; V was cut back by 0 bases and J by 2 bases. The CDR3 has 15 amino acids. CDR3 loop: CASSLVDSGTYEQYF. CDR3 coding DNA: TGCGCCAGCAGCTTGGTCGATAGCGGGACCTACGAGCAGTACTTC.

The rearrangement joins TRBV10-3 to TRBJ2-7; 10 nucleotides line up with TRBD2. The germline CDR1 and CDR2 sequences are ENHRY and SYGVKD. The V and J ends lost 10 bases and 2 bases, in that order; junction bases with no gene match: 8. CDR3 length: 14 residues. In nucleotides, the CDR3 is TGTGCCACGACGGGAGCGGGAGGGCCCTACGAGCAGTACTTC. This gives the protein CATTGAGGPYEQYF.

V and J are TRBV6-5 and TRBJ2-1; D might be TRBD2 (6 bases). Trimming took 11 bases from V and 1 from J, leaving 6 bases between them. Per germline, CDR1 MNHEY and CDR2 SVGAGI. This CDR3 has 11 residues. The CDR3 DNA follows: TGTGCCGCGGGGTCCTACAATGAGCAGTTCTTC. It is translated as CAAGSYNEQFF.

The genes are TRBV30 and TRBJ2-7, with a weak D call TRBD2 (7 bases). Per germline, CDR1 GTSNPN and CDR2 SVGIG (reference sequence). Trimming stripped 2 bases from V and 4 bases from J, with 9 bases between. The CDR3 totals 12 residues. The CDR3: CAWSRGGYEQYF. CDR3 nucleotides: TGTGCCTGGAGTAGGGGGGGTTACGAGCAGTACTTC.

The genes are TRBV5-4 and TRBJ2-7; 9 nucleotides line up with TRBD1. This CDR3 has 14 amino acids. After removal of 4 bases from V and 3 bases from J, the junction contained 5 bases not matched to a gene. In germline, CDR1 is SGHNT, CDR2 YYREEE (reference sequence). CDR3 sequence reads: CASSRQGEHYEQYF. DNA of the CDR3: TGTGCCAGCAGCCGACAGGGGGAACACTACGAGCAGTACTTC. The complete variable domain, with remaining parts taken from reference TRBV5-4 and TRBJ2-7, reads ETGVTQSPTHLIKTRGQQVTLRCSSQSGHNTVSWYQQALGQGPQFIFQYYREEENGRGNFPPRFSGLQFPNYSSELNVNALELDDSALYLCASSRQGEHYEQYFGPGTRLTVT.